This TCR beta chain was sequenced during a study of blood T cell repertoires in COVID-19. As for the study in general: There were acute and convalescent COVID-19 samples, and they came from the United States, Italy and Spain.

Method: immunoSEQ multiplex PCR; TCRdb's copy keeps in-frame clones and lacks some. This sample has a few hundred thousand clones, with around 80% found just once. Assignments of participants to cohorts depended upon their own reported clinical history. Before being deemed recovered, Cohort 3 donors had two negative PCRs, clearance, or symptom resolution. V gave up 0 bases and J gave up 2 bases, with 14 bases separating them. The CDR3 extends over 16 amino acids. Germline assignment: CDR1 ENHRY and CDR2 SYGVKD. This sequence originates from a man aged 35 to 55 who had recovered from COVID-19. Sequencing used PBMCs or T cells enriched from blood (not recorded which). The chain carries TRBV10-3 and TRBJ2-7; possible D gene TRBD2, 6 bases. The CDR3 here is CAISESRRGTTYEQYF. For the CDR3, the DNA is TGTGCCATCAGTGAGTCGAGGAGGGGAACGACCTACGAGCAGTACTTC.